The 5 T cell receptor beta chains given below trace back to one sample, sequenced in a study of T cells in pancreatic ductal adenocarcinoma. Selected pancreatic ductal adenocarcinoma patients had undergone surgery without neoadjuvant therapy. Only in-frame clones appear in the TCRdb table, and some are missing; sequencing was by immunoSEQ multiplex PCR. Among about 30,000 clones listed, 90% to 95% were seen once. Specimen: PBMCs. The receptors shown here come from a human donor with pancreatic ductal adenocarcinoma.

The chain is built from TRBV30 and TRBJ2-6; no clear D gene. The CDR3 runs 13 residues. Trimming pared 3 bases from V and 1 base from J, leaving 4 bases between. CDR1 and CDR2 from the germline V gene are GTSNPN and SVGIG (reference sequence). In DNA form, the CDR3 reads TGTGCCTGGAGGAGTTCTGGGGCCAACGTCCTGACTTTC. Amino acids: CAWRSSGANVLTF.

This chain uses TRBV11-2 with TRBJ2-7, with 7 bases aligning to TRBD1. V lost 5 bases to trimming and J lost 3 bases; unmatched junction nucleotides: 10. This CDR3 region has 15 residues. The germline CDR1 and CDR2 sequences are SGHAT and FQNNGV. The CDR3 bases are TGTGCCAGCAGCCCCAAGTCGGGACAGATCTACGAGCAGTACTTC. This codes for CASSPKSGQIYEQYF.

This chain uses TRBV4-2 with TRBJ2-2; a weak D match, TRBD1 (5 bases). The ends were cut back, 5 bases at V and 6 bases at J, with 19 bases in the middle. CDR3 length equals 16 residues. Germline-derived CDR1 and CDR2 are LGHNA and YNFKEQ. Written as DNA, the CDR3 is TGTGCCAGCAGCGGCAGCCCAGGGAAGGTGGCCGGGGAGCTGTTTTTT. Translating gives CASSGSPGKVAGELFF.

In its sample, this clone was seen once. At one end the junction does not follow the germline gene, possibly because of a read error. The chain couples TRBV2 to TRBJ2-7; D not certain. The CDR3 covers 10 residues. Germline-derived CDR1 and CDR2 are SNHLY and FYNNEI. The DNA of the CDR3 is TGTGCCAGCAGTGTGGCAGCCTCAAGCTTC. The encoded protein is CASSVAASSF.

Regarding this clone: One end of the junction is discordant with germline, which a read error may explain. The chain links TRBV6-1 to TRBJ1-1; TRBD1 matches at 8 bases. The CDR3 covers 15 residues. Germline V CDR1 and CDR2: MNHNS, SASEGT. CDR3 in amino acids: CASSEGQGLDTEAFF. The CDR3 nucleotides read TGTGCCAGCAGCGAAGGACAGGGCTTGGACACTGAAGCTTTCTTT.